This passage covers 11 T cell receptor beta chains from one sample sequenced in a study of CXCR3-negative and CXCR3-positive naive CD8 T cells. Antigen specificity for these receptors is unknown. TRB cDNA was prepared as libraries by UMI-labeled 5' RACE. TCRdb reprocessed the 5' RACE reads and stores each CDR3 protein as one record, lacking DNA. The data include approximately 65,000 distinct CDR3 sequences; the top ten clones carry roughly 0.74%. Study-level findings and limits: The study found more hydrophobic TRB CDR3s in CXCR3-positive naive cells than in CXCR3-negative naive cells.

The sample taken for sequencing was naive CXCR3+ CD8+ T cells from blood. As to subset: CD45RO-CCR7+CD27+CD95- naive CD8+ T cells expressing CXCR3 (TNR3+). The receptor source for this set is a human donor in good health. Some clones in this sample may be carry-over from other donors' samples.

The chain employs TRBV11-2 and TRBJ2-7; the D gene TCRdb calls, TRBD1, cannot be checked with no DNA. The CDR3 length is 13 residues. Germline loops: CDR1 SGHAT, CDR2 FQNNGV. The CDR3: CASSPGTAYEQYF.

The V and J genes are TRBV27 and TRBJ2-7; no DNA is available, so the TRBD1 call from TCRdb remains unchecked. Germline assignment: CDR1 MNHEY and CDR2 SMNVEV (reference sequence). The CDR3 extends over 12 amino acids. The CDR3 loop reads CASSLQGNEQYF.

The V call is TRBV6-2 or TRBV6-3, the J call TRBJ2-7. The CDR3 totals 12 residues. Germline loops: CDR1 MNHEY, CDR2 SVGEGT. The CDR3 here is CASSRPALEQYF.

This sequence joins TRBV6-2 or TRBV6-3 and TRBJ2-7; no DNA is available, so the TRBD1 call from TCRdb remains unchecked. CDR1 MNHEY and CDR2 SVGEGT come from the germline V gene. The CDR3 is 13 amino acids. The CDR3 protein is CASSYSKGGEQYF.

The J gene is TRBJ1-1, the V gene TRBV7-9; the D gene TCRdb calls, TRBD1, cannot be checked with no DNA. The CDR3 length is 14 residues. In germline, CDR1 is SEHNR, CDR2 FQNEAQ (reference sequence). CDR3 residues: CASSHPLNITEAFF. Full variable domain (missing parts from reference TRBV7-9 and TRBJ1-1): DTGVSQNPRHKITKRGQNVTFRCDPISEHNRLYWYRQTLGQGPEFLTYFQNEAQLEKSRLLSDRFSAERPKGSFSTLEIQRTEQGDSAMYLCASSHPLNITEAFFGQGTRLTVV.

The chain has TRBV7-2 and TRBJ1-1. The germline CDR1 and CDR2 sequences are SGHTA and FQGNSA. This CDR3 region has 12 residues. CDR3 sequence reads: CASSLGFTEAFF.

CDR3 loop: CASSLGTLNEQFF. V is TRBV28 and J is TRBJ2-1; the D gene TCRdb calls, TRBD2, cannot be checked with no DNA. Germline V lookup: CDR1 MDHEN, CDR2 SYDVKM. The CDR3 length is 13 residues. Variable domain in full (rest from reference TRBV28 and TRBJ2-1): DVKVTQSSRYLVKRTGEKVFLECVQDMDHENMFWYRQDPGLGLRLIYFSYDVKMKEKGDIPEGYSVSREKKERFSLILESASTNQTSMYLCASSLGTLNEQFFGPGTRLTVL.

The chain is built from TRBV6-6 and TRBJ2-3; TCRdb's D call, TRBD2, is unchecked because there is no DNA. Germline-derived CDR1 and CDR2 are MNHNY and SVGAGI (reference sequence). There are 16 residues in the CDR3. The CDR3 spells CASSYSQLAGKDTQYF.

Here the CDR3 reads CASSWDRPYEQYF. V usage is TRBV5-1 and J usage is TRBJ2-7. The CDR3 contains 13 residues. Germline CDR1 reads SGHRS; CDR2 reads YFSETQ.

The V call is TRBV9, the J call TRBJ2-1; TCRdb names TRBD1, which stays unverified in the absence of DNA. Germline V lookup: CDR1 SGDLS, CDR2 YYNGEE. The CDR3 is 16 amino acids. This CDR3 reads CASSGVVRGTGDEQFF.

This chain connects TRBV29-1 to TRBJ2-2. CDR1 SQVTM and CDR2 ANQGSEA come from the germline V gene. This CDR3 spans 15 amino acids. The CDR3 loop is CSVERADRNTGELFF.